The present T cell receptor beta chain was sequenced within a study of blood T cell repertoires in COVID-19 (dated by TCRdb to 2018 to 2020). Turning to the overall study: Samples from collaborators originated in the United States, Italy and Spain and spanned both the acute and convalescent phases of COVID-19. The samples were drawn from two sources: the first 160 participants of the ongoing ImmuneRACE study, and 1,000 to 1,500 subjects contributed by 6 global collaborators. Where HLA class I and class II types were available, the types were taken from metadata supplied by the sample provider, not from assay-based typing. Subjects who had been exposed to COVID-19, were actively infected with it, or had recovered from it provided the deeply sampled blood TCRbeta repertoires that made up the dataset. The repertoires were made available in a free public database intended to serve as a resource for research on the immune response to SARS-CoV-2. The material from the prospective study consisted of cDNA or gDNA derived from T cells, B-cell-depleted T cells, or PBMCs. Nearly every sample came with metadata listing a de-identified subject ID, COVID-19 status, age in years and sex.

Results and caveats for the whole study, not just this receptor: How much clinical and demographic metadata was included differed by source and by participant, and the metadata was provided uncurated.

Remarks on this clone: Its antigen is still unknown. Qualities for individual bases were not recorded, and no much larger clone is one base off.

The CDR3 numbers 15 residues from cysteine through phenylalanine. CDR3 DNA only is kept here, 45 bases in frame from base 1. After removal of 4 bases from V and 14 bases from J, the junction retains 11 bases not matched to a gene. Via the germline V gene, CDR1 is SGHTA and CDR2 FQGNSA. TCRbeta CDR3 regions were amplified from genomic DNA using the immunoSEQ Assay, a bias-controlled multiplex PCR. The original pipeline was this. The number of nucleated cells in each sample was estimated by amplification of reference gene primers within the assay. To quantify the absolute abundance of each unique TCRbeta CDR3 rearrangement, sequence reads were collapsed and filtered. Productive Simpson clonality was computed per sample as the square root of Simpson's diversity index over productive rearrangements. TCRdb retrieved this table from immuneACCESS and kept in-frame rearrangements only. Not all clones are present; in checked studies, unresolved V genes account for under half, and no reason is known for the remainder. V and J calls plus clone size are reproduced from that table; the DNA served to infer D and trimming. In this sample the table shows more than 250,000 clones, about 90% of which occur a single time. The ten largest clones add up to about 1.7% of the sample.

In the prospective study, participants were roughly 18 to 95 years old, resided in fewer than 25 geographic areas of the United States, and were enrolled through a virtual design. To assign participants to cohorts, the prospective study relied on clinical history that participants themselves reported in a screening survey and a study questionnaire. In the prospective study, whole blood, serum and a nasopharyngeal or oropharyngeal swab were collected from each participant by mobile phlebotomists. Over a roughly 2-month period, participants in the prospective study had the option of providing additional blood draws and questionnaires. Before DNA extraction, prospective study blood samples were shipped either frozen or at room temperature.

The sequenced sample consisted of PBMCs or T cells enriched from blood (not recorded which). The rearrangement joined TRBV7-2 to TRBJ2-1; TRBD2 aligns with 13 central bases. This sequence was found in a woman aged 18-29 years with acute COVID-19. The CDR3 has the sequence CASSSTSGRATRKFF. The bases are TGTGCCAGCAGCTCCACTAGCGGGAGGGCCACGAGGAAGTTCTTC.